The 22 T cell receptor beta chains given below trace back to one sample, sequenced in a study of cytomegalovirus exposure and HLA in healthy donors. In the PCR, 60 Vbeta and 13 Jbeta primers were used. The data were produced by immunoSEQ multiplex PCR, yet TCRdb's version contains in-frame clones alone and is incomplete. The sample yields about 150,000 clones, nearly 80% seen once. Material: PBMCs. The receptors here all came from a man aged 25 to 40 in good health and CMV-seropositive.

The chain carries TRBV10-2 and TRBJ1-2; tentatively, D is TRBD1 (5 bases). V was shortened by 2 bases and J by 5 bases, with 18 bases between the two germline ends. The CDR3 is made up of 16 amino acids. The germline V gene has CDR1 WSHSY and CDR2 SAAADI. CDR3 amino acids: CASSEMEQANPYGYTF. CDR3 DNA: TGCGCCAGCAGTGAGATGGAACAGGCCAACCCTTATGGCTACACCTTC.

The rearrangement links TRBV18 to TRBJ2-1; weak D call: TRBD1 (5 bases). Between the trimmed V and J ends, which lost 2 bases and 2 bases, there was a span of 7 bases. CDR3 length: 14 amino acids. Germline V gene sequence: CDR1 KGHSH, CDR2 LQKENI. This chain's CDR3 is CASSPKDTYNEQFF. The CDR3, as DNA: TGTGCCAGCTCACCAAAGGACACCTACAATGAGCAGTTCTTC. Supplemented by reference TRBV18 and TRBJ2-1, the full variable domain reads NAGVMQNPRHLVRRRGQEARLRCSPMKGHSHVYWYRQLPEEGLKFMVYLQKENIIDESGMPKERFSAEFPKEGPSILRIQQVVRGDSAAYFCASSPKDTYNEQFFGPGTRLTVL.

The CDR3 DNA sequence: TGTGCCAGCAGTTTGGGGAGGGTTGAGACCCAGTACTTC. Translation gives CASSLGRVETQYF. The chain combines TRBV28 with TRBJ2-5, with 7 positions matching TRBD2. CDR1 and CDR2 (germline): MDHEN, SYDVKM. Trimming cost V 3 bases and J 5 bases; bases outside gene matches: 3. The CDR3 has 13 amino acids. The full variable domain, rest sourced from reference TRBV28 and TRBJ2-5, is DVKVTQSSRYLVKRTGEKVFLECVQDMDHENMFWYRQDPGLGLRLIYFSYDVKMKEKGDIPEGYSVSREKKERFSLILESASTNQTSMYLCASSLGRVETQYFGPGTRLLVL.

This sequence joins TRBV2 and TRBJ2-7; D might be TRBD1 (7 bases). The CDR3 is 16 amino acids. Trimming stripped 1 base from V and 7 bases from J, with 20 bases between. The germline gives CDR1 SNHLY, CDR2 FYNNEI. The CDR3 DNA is TGTGCCAGCAGTGAAGATGGAGGGGGCAGGGGCGTTGAGCAGTACTTC. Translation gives CASSEDGGGRGVEQYF.

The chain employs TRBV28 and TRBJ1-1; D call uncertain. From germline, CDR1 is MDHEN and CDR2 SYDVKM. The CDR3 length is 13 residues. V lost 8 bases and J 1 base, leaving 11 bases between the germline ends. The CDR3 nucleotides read TGTGCCAGCGGAGAAACAAGGAACACTGAAGCTTTCTTT. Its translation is CASGETRNTEAFF. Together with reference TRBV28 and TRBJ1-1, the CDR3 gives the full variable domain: DVKVTQSSRYLVKRTGEKVFLECVQDMDHENMFWYRQDPGLGLRLIYFSYDVKMKEKGDIPEGYSVSREKKERFSLILESASTNQTSMYLCASGETRNTEAFFGQGTRLTVV.

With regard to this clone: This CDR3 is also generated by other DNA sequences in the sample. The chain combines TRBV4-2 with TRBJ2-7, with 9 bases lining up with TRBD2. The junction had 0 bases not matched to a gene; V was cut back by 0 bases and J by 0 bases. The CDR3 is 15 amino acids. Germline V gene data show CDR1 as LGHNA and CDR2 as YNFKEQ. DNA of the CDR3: TGTGCCAGCAGCCAAGAACTAGCGGGCTCCTACGAGCAGTACTTC. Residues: CASSQELAGSYEQYF.

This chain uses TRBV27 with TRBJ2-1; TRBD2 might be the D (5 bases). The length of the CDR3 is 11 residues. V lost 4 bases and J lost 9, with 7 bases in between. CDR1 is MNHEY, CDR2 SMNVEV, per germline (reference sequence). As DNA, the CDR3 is TGTGCCAGCAGTTCCCGGGGTGAGCAGTTCTTC. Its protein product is CASSSRGEQFF.

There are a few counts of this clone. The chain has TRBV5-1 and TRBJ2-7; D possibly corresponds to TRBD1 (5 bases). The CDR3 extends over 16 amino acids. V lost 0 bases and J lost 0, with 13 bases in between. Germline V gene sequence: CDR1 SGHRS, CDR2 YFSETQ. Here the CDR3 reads CASSLAASGYSYEQYF. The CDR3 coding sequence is TGCGCCAGCAGCTTGGCCGCGTCAGGGTACTCCTACGAGCAGTACTTC.

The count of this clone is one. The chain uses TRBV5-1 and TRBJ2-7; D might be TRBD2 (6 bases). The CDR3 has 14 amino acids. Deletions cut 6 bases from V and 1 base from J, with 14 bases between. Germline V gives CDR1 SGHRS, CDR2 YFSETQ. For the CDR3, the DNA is TGCGCCAGCACCCTGGGAGCGGGTTCCTACGAGCAGTACTTC. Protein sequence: CASTLGAGSYEQYF.

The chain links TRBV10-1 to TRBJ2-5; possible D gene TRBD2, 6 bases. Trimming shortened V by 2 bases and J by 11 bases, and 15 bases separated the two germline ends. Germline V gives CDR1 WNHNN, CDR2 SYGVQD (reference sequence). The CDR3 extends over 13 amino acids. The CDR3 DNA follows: TGCGCCAGCAGTGAGAGTCGGGGGAATCGGCAGTACTTC. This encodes CASSESRGNRQYF.

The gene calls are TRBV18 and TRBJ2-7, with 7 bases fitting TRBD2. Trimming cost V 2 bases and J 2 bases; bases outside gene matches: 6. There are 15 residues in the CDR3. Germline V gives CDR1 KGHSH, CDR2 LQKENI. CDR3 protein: CASSPGGAGAYEQYF. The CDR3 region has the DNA TGTGCCAGCTCACCAGGAGGGGCGGGAGCCTACGAGCAGTACTTC.

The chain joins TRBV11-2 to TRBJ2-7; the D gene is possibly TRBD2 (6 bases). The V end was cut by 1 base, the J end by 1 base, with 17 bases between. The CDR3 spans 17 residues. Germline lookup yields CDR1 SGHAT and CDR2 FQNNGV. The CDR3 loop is CASSLVVTASESYEQYF. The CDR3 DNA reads TGTGCCAGCAGCTTAGTAGTAACGGCTAGCGAATCCTACGAGCAGTACTTC.

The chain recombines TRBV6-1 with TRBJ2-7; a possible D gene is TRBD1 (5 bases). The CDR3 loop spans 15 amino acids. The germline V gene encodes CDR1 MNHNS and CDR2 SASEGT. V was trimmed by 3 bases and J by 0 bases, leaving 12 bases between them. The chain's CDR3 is CASSDLSDNSYEQYF. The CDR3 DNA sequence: TGTGCCAGCAGTGATTTGTCGGACAACTCCTACGAGCAGTACTTC.

The CDR3 bases are TGTGCCAGCAGTCTTTTAGCGGGAGGACTTACAGATACGCAGTATTTT. Its translation is CASSLLAGGLTDTQYF. This chain connects TRBV28 to TRBJ2-3, with TRBD2 matching over 10 bases. This CDR3 region has 16 residues. With 5 bases clipped from V and 3 bases from J, the junction kept 8 bases outside the gene matches. CDR1 MDHEN and CDR2 SYDVKM come from the germline V gene.

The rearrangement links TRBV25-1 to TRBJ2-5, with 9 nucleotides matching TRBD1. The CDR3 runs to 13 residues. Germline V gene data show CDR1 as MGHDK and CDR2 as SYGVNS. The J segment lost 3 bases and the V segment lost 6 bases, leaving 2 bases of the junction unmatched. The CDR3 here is CASSDRGEETQYF. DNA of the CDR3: TGTGCCAGCAGCGACAGGGGGGAAGAGACCCAGTACTTC.

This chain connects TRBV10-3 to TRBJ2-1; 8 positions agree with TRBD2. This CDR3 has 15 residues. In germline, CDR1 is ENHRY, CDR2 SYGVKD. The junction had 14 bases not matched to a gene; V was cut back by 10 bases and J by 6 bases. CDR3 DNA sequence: TGTGCCACGTACCGCGCGGGAGGTGGTAGCAATGAGCAGTTCTTC. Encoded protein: CATYRAGGGSNEQFF.

The CDR3 reads CASSAGLAGAVEQFF. For the CDR3, the DNA is TGTGCCAGCAGCGCGGGGCTAGCGGGAGCGGTTGAGCAGTTCTTC. The chain is built from TRBV7-9 and TRBJ2-1; 10 nucleotides match TRBD2. This CDR3 contains 15 residues. Trimming at V came to 5 bases and at J to 9 bases, leaving 10 bases not matched to a gene. CDR1 is SEHNR, CDR2 FQNEAQ, per germline (reference sequence).

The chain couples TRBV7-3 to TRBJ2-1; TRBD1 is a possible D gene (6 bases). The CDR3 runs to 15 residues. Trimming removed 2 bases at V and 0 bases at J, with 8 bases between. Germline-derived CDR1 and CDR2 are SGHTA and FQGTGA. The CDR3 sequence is CASSLGTLSYNEQFF. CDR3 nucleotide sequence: TGTGCCAGCAGCTTAGGGACACTCTCCTACAATGAGCAGTTCTTC.

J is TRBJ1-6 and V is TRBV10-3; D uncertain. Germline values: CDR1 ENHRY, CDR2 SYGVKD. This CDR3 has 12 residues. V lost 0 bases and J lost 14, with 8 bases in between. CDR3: CAISESGWSLHF. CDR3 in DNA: TGTGCCATCAGTGAGTCGGGCTGGTCCCTCCACTTT.

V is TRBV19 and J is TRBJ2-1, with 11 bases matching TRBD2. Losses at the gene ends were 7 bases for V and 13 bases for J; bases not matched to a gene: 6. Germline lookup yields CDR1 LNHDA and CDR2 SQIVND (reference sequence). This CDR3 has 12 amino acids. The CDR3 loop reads CASKGSGRAQFF. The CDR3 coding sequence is TGTGCCAGTAAAGGTAGCGGGAGGGCACAGTTCTTC.

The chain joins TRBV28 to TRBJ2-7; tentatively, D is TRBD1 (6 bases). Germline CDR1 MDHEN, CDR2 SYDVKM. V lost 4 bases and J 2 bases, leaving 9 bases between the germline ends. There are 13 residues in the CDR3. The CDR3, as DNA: TGTGCCAGCAGTTCTCGGACAGCCTACGAGCAGTACTTC. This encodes CASSSRTAYEQYF.

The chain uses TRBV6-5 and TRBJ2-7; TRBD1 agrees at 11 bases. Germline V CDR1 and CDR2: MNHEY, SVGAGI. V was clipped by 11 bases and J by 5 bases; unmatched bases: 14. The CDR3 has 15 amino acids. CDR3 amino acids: CAVGLRTGGLDEQYF. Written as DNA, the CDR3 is TGTGCCGTAGGCCTCAGGACAGGGGGCTTAGACGAGCAGTACTTC.